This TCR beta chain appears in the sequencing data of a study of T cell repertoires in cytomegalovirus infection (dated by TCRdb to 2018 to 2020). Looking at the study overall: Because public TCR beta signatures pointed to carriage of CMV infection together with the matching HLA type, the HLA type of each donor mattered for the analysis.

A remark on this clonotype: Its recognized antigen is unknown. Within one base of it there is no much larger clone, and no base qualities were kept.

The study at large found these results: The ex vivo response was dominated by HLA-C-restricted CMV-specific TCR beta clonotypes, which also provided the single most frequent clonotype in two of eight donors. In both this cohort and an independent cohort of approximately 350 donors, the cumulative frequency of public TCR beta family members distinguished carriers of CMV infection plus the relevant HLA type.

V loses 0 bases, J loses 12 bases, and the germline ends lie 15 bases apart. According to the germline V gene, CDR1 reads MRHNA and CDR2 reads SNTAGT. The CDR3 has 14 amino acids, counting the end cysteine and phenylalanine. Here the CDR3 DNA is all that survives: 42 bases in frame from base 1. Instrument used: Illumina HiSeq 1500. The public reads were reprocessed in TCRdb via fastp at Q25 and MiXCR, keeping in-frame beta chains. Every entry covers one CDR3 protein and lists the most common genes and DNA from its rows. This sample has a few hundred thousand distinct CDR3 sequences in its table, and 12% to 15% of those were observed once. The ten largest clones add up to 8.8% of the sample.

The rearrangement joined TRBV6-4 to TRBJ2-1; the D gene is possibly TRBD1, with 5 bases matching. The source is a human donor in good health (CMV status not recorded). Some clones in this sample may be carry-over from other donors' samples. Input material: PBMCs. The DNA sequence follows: TGTGCCAGCAGTGACTCCCCTGGGGCCACCCGGCAGTTCTTC. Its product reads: CASSDSPGATRQFF.